The clone carrying this T cell receptor (beta chain) has just a few counts. Antigen specificity is unknown. This sample is drawn from a study of cytomegalovirus exposure and HLA in healthy donors. General study results and limits: A later analysis appeared to link common viral pathogens to several of the most significant clusters. A list of 164 TCR beta chains associated with cytomegalovirus was given.

The PCR was carried out with 60 Vbeta primers and 13 Jbeta primers. Produced via immunoSEQ multiplex PCR; TCRdb's table is partial and in-frame only. The table includes around 78,000 clones, about 60% detected once. J lost 2 bases, V lost 2 bases, and 14 bases had no gene match. The CDR3 totals 20 residues. Germline CDR1 MGHRA, CDR2 YSYEKL. The rearrangement links TRBV4-1 to TRBJ2-7, with 14 bases fitting TRBD2. This receptor was obtained from a man aged 30-40 years in good health and CMV-seropositive. The sequenced sample was PBMCs. In DNA, the CDR3 is TGCGCCAGCAGCCAACGACCGGGACTAGCGGGGGCCACCGAAACCTACGAGCAGTACTTC. Amino acid sequence: CASSQRPGLAGATETYEQYF.